Shown below are 3 T cell receptor beta chains from a single sample sequenced in a study of OX40 agonist ivuxolimab in advanced cancers. Libraries were prepared by immunoSEQ multiplex PCR; TCRdb keeps only in-frame clonotypes and omits some of them. The data show tens of thousands of clones, under 85% seen once. Material: CD4+ or CD8+ T cells sorted from blood, obtained in a trial of the OX40 agonist ivuxolimab. These receptors all stem from an adult with an advanced solid tumor such as melanoma, head and neck, liver or kidney cancer.

This chain links TRBV7-2 with TRBJ1-5; possibly TRBD1 for D (6 bases). The CDR3 is 16 residues long. Germline values: CDR1 SGHTA, CDR2 FQGNSA. V was pared by 4 bases and J by 3 bases, with 16 bases between. The CDR3 DNA follows: TGTGCCAGCAGCTCCCGACCGGACAGCTACAATCAGCCCCAGCATTTT. Its protein is CASSSRPDSYNQPQHF.

The J gene is TRBJ1-4, the V gene TRBV4-3; 7 bases align to TRBD1. Per the germline V gene, CDR1 is LGHNA and CDR2 is YSLEER. The CDR3 sequence is 15 residues long. J was trimmed by 7 bases and V by 3 bases; bases with no gene match: 8. This CDR3 reads CASSHITGESEKLFF. The CDR3 bases are TGCGCCAGCAGCCATATTACAGGGGAATCTGAAAAACTGTTTTTT.

V usage is TRBV2 and J usage is TRBJ1-2; D is unclear. The CDR3 contains 14 residues. Trimming shortened V by 4 bases and J by 4 bases, and 13 bases separated the two germline ends. Germline V lookup: CDR1 SNHLY, CDR2 FYNNEI. CDR3 DNA: TGTGCCAGCAGTGTTAAGGGTATAGGCTATGGCTACACCTTC. Residues: CASSVKGIGYGYTF.